These 22 T cell receptor beta chains originate from one sample sequenced in a study of cytomegalovirus exposure and HLA in healthy donors. The PCR employed 60 Vbeta primers together with 13 Jbeta primers. The data were produced by immunoSEQ multiplex PCR, yet TCRdb's version contains in-frame clones alone and is incomplete. The sample carries about 210,000 clones, around 79% recorded once. Sequenced sample: PBMCs. These receptor sequences come from a male donor in good health and CMV-seropositive.

This sequence joins TRBV27 and TRBJ1-5; TRBD1 matches at 9 bases. The CDR3 is 12 amino acids. Germline CDR1 and CDR2: MNHEY and SMNVEV (reference sequence). V trimming: 8 bases; J trimming: 6 bases; junction bases outside the gene matches: 2. CDR3 sequence reads: CASGTGIQPQHF. The CDR3 DNA is TGTGCCAGCGGGACAGGGATTCAGCCCCAGCATTTT.

The V call is TRBV6-1, the J call TRBJ2-3; a weak D match, TRBD2 (6 bases). Trimming took 6 bases from V and 5 from J, leaving 15 bases between them. The CDR3 runs to 14 residues. CDR1 and CDR2 from the germline V gene are MNHNS and SASEGT. In DNA form, the CDR3 reads TGTGCCAGCAGGGGGGGTCTAACCGGAGATACGCAGTATTTT. It specifies CASRGGLTGDTQYF.

CDR3 nucleotide sequence: TGTGCCAGCAGCACAGATGACAGGGGGTTCGTTTCACCCCTCCACTTT. Amino acids: CASSTDDRGFVSPLHF. The chain carries TRBV11-2 and TRBJ1-6, with 9 bases lining up with TRBD1. This CDR3 region has 16 residues. After removal of 5 bases from V and 9 bases from J, the junction contained 11 bases not matched to a gene. Germline CDR1 SGHAT, CDR2 FQNNGV.

This clone has just a few counts. This chain joins TRBV5-6 and TRBJ1-1; no firm D call. Germline CDR1 is SGHDT and CDR2 is YYEEEE. Trimming left V 5 bases short and J 3 bases short, with 5 bases between. The CDR3 contains 11 residues. CDR3 loop: CASRRDTEAFF. CDR3 DNA: TGTGCCAGCAGACGGGACACTGAAGCTTTCTTT.

CDR3 sequence (DNA): TGTGCCAGCAGCCCCACGGTGATCGGTGAAAAACTGTTTTTT. Encoded protein: CASSPTVIGEKLFF. This chain uses TRBV5-8 with TRBJ1-4, with no clear D. The CDR3 runs 14 residues. Trimming took 4 bases from V and 7 from J, leaving 14 bases between them. Germline V lookup: CDR1 SGHTS, CDR2 YDEGEE. The whole variable domain, filled in from reference TRBV5-8 and TRBJ1-4, reads EAGVTQSPTHLIKTRGQQATLRCSPISGHTSVYWYQQALGLGLQFLLWYDEGEERNRGNFPPRFSGRQFPNYSSELNVNALELEDSALYLCASSPTVIGEKLFFGSGTQLSVL.

This sequence joins TRBV7-2 and TRBJ2-2; 8 nucleotides align to TRBD1. Trimming removed 9 bases from V and 5 bases from J; junction bases left unmatched: 11. Germline V CDR1 and CDR2: SGHTA, FQGNSA. The CDR3 spans 15 residues. CDR3 residues: CASRLQGTGTGELFF. Here the CDR3 DNA reads TGTGCCAGTCGGCTACAGGGGACAGGAACCGGGGAGCTGTTTTTT.

This clone was seen just once. A read error may produce the germline difference seen at one junction end. This chain uses TRBV15 with TRBJ2-7; 9 bases align to TRBD2. Germline loops: CDR1 LNHNV, CDR2 YYDKDF (reference sequence). The CDR3 length is 15 residues. CDR3: CATSILAGAGYKQYF. In DNA form, the CDR3 reads TGTGCCACCAGCATATTAGCGGGAGCAGGCTACAAGCAGTACTTC.

V and J are TRBV19 and TRBJ2-1, with 8 bases that match TRBD2. Per germline, CDR1 LNHDA and CDR2 SQIVND (reference sequence). Trimming at V came to 3 bases and at J to 12 bases, leaving 10 bases not matched to a gene. The CDR3 is 14 amino acids. This CDR3 reads CASSISGGPVGQFF. The DNA of the CDR3 is TGTGCCAGTAGTATCAGCGGGGGACCCGTGGGGCAGTTCTTC.

The V call is TRBV27, the J call TRBJ1-5; D not certain. The germline V and J ends were trimmed by 6 bases and 3 bases, with 9 bases remaining between them. CDR1 is MNHEY, CDR2 SMNVEV, per germline (reference sequence). CDR3 length: 13 amino acids. CDR3 DNA sequence: TGTGCCAGCAGGCGGGTCCTCAATCAGCCCCAGCATTTT. This sequence encodes CASRRVLNQPQHF.

The chain employs TRBV28 and TRBJ2-1; a possible D gene is TRBD2 (9 bases). Germline CDR1 MDHEN, CDR2 SYDVKM. The ends were cut back, 4 bases at V and 1 base at J, with 26 bases in the middle. The CDR3 consists of 20 residues. CDR3 in amino acids: CASSSWTGLSGRSSYNEQFF. The CDR3 coding sequence is TGTGCCAGCAGTTCGTGGACAGGGTTGAGCGGGAGGTCGTCCTACAATGAGCAGTTCTTC. Filled out from reference TRBV28 and TRBJ2-1, the complete variable domain reads DVKVTQSSRYLVKRTGEKVFLECVQDMDHENMFWYRQDPGLGLRLIYFSYDVKMKEKGDIPEGYSVSREKKERFSLILESASTNQTSMYLCASSSWTGLSGRSSYNEQFFGPGTRLTVL.

The V and J genes are TRBV4-1 and TRBJ2-1; 12 bases align to TRBD2. The germline V gene has CDR1 MGHRA and CDR2 YSYEKL. With V trimmed by 2 bases and J by 5 bases, 4 bases remained unmatched. The CDR3 has 16 residues. This CDR3 is CASSQLLAGGHNEQFF. The CDR3 DNA sequence: TGCGCCAGCAGCCAATTACTAGCGGGAGGTCACAATGAGCAGTTCTTC.

J is TRBJ2-1 and V is TRBV11-3; 16 positions match TRBD2. Germline V gene sequence: CDR1 SGHNT, CDR2 YENEEA. The CDR3 contains 18 residues. The V segment lost 7 bases and the J segment 9 bases; nucleotides outside the gene matches: 15. As DNA, the CDR3 is TGTGCCAGCAAAAAATCCGGGACTAGCGGGGGGGCCGTAGGTGAGCAGTTCTTC. This encodes CASKKSGTSGGAVGEQFF.

The chain carries TRBV4-2 and TRBJ2-1, with 11 bases lining up with TRBD2. The CDR3 spans 18 residues. Germline loops: CDR1 LGHNA, CDR2 YNFKEQ. V dropped 3 bases and J dropped 6; count of bases not matched to a gene: 13. CDR3 DNA: TGTGCCAGCAGCCACAGAAGCATTAGCGGGGGGGTCGGCAATGAGCAGTTCTTC. The encoded protein is CASSHRSISGGVGNEQFF.

This clone was seen only once. The chain employs TRBV29-1 and TRBJ2-6; a possible D gene is TRBD2 (5 bases). CDR3 length: 14 amino acids. Trimming took 7 bases from V and 0 from J, leaving 10 bases between them. Germline-derived CDR1 and CDR2 are SQVTM and ANQGSEA. DNA for the CDR3: TGCAGCGCGGTGGCGGGCTCTGGGGCCAACGTCCTGACTTTC. Translation: CSAVAGSGANVLTF.

The rearrangement joins TRBV25-1 to TRBJ2-1; TRBD1 matches 10 bases. The CDR3 spans 14 residues. Losses at the gene ends were 8 bases for V and 4 bases for J; bases not matched to a gene: 5. Germline CDR1 MGHDK, CDR2 SYGVNS. The CDR3 DNA reads TGTGCCAGCGCCGCGGGACAGGGGTACAATGAGCAGTTCTTC. Its protein product is CASAAGQGYNEQFF.

This sequence joins TRBV9 and TRBJ1-2, with a tentative D call TRBD1 (5 bases). Germline-derived CDR1 and CDR2 are SGDLS and YYNGEE. The CDR3 runs 15 residues. The V and J ends lost 4 bases and 3 bases respectively, with 16 bases between them. CDR3 in amino acids: CASSREGLRHYGYTF. In nucleotides, the CDR3 is TGTGCCAGCAGCCGAGAGGGACTTAGGCACTATGGCTACACCTTC.

The chain recombines TRBV27 with TRBJ2-1; a possible D gene is TRBD1 (6 bases). V was clipped by 5 bases and J by 8 bases, with 16 bases between them. Germline CDR1 and CDR2: MNHEY and SMNVEV (reference sequence). The CDR3 loop spans 14 amino acids. This CDR3 is CASSRPTGPHEQFF. CDR3 nucleotides: TGTGCCAGCAGTAGACCGACAGGTCCCCATGAGCAGTTCTTC.

The chain links TRBV7-2 to TRBJ1-2; D is ambiguous. The CDR3 totals 12 residues. In germline, CDR1 is SGHTA, CDR2 FQGNSA. V lost 7 bases, J lost 10 bases, and 16 bases lay in between. The CDR3 sequence is CASTLTAVDYTF. The CDR3 DNA reads as TGTGCCAGCACTTTAACGGCGGTGGACTACACCTTC.

The chain carries TRBV9 and TRBJ1-1, with TRBD1 as a possible D gene (5 bases). This CDR3 spans 14 amino acids. The germline V gene encodes CDR1 SGDLS and CDR2 YYNGEE. Trimming stripped 0 bases from V and 5 bases from J, with 11 bases between. As DNA, the CDR3 is TGTGCCAGCAGCGTAGCAGGGCGGGGGACTGAAGCTTTCTTT. It is translated as CASSVAGRGTEAFF.

This rearrangement joins TRBV6-5 to TRBJ2-1; 9 nucleotides agree with TRBD2. Germline lookup yields CDR1 MNHEY and CDR2 SVGAGI. V shed 4 bases, J shed 7 bases, and the junction held 11 bases outside the gene matches. This CDR3 has 16 amino acids. CDR3 nucleotide sequence: TGTGCCAGCAGTTCCTTCGCGGGAGGGGGTTGGAATGAGCAGTTCTTC. Its translation: CASSSFAGGGWNEQFF.

The V and J genes are TRBV4-1 and TRBJ1-1; 7 bases agree with TRBD1. V shed 4 bases and J 4 bases; nucleotides not matched to a gene: 9. Germline V gives CDR1 MGHRA, CDR2 YSYEKL. The CDR3 is made up of 15 amino acids. The CDR3 bases are TGCGCCAGCAGCCCTCAGGGGGGAGTCTTCACTGAAGCTTTCTTT. Translating gives CASSPQGGVFTEAFF.

The genes are TRBV11-3 and TRBJ2-2; 7 bases agree with TRBD1. The CDR3 runs to 15 residues. V was pared by 5 bases and J by 2 bases, with 5 bases of the junction left unmatched. The germline CDR1 and CDR2 sequences are SGHNT and YENEEA. CDR3: CASSMGQPNTGELFF. In DNA form, the CDR3 reads TGTGCCAGCAGCATGGGACAGCCCAACACCGGGGAGCTGTTTTTT.